This T cell receptor (beta chain) was obtained from a study of blood T cell repertoires in COVID-19. Study details: Sample material is recorded as cDNA or gDNA derived from T cells, B-cell-depleted T cells, or PBMCs.

Original processing methods: Reference gene primer amplification in the assay estimated nucleated cell counts. Sequencing used immunoSEQ multiplex PCR; TCRdb keeps in-frame clones, though not all of them. That table supplies the V and J calls and clone size; D and trimming were determined from the DNA. The table includes some 270,000 clones, around 86% detected once. This CDR3 has 14 residues. Germline assignment: CDR1 KGHSH and CDR2 LQKENI. The V and J ends lost 5 bases and 7 bases, in that order; junction bases with no gene match: 5. The sequencing input was peripheral blood. This clonotype originated in a woman of 80 years or more with COVID-19, enrolled during active disease. The chain uses TRBV18 and TRBJ1-5; 10 nucleotides line up with TRBD1. The CDR3 DNA reads TGTGCCAGCTCAACCGGGACAGGGGAACAGCCCCAGCATTTT. It encodes CASSTGTGEQPQHF.